This TCR beta chain stems from a study of early T cells in non-severe SARS-CoV-2 infection. Study details: Chains were unpaired, as sequencing was done on bulk RNA from unsorted whole blood.

Researchers tagged individual cDNA molecules with unique molecular identifiers. TCRdb ran MiXCR on the 5' RACE reads and lists one entry per CDR3 protein. The data hold some 77,000 distinct CDR3 sequences, with 10% to 15% observed a single time. There are a few counts of this clonotype. Its antigen is unidentified. Study results and caveats: VDJdb matches were skewed toward anti-spike CD8 T cell responses.

This receptor was identified in an adult who was a healthcare worker with PCR-confirmed SARS-CoV-2 infection or an uninfected control (not recorded which). Sequencing was carried out using whole blood.

CDR3 DNA sequence: TGTGCCATCAGTGAGTCGACAGGGGGCCCGACAGATACGCAGTATTTT. This encodes CAISESTGGPTDTQYF. The J gene is TRBJ2-3, the V gene TRBV10-3, with 10 bases aligning to TRBD1. The germline V gene has CDR1 ENHRY and CDR2 SYGVKD. This CDR3 has 16 residues. The V and J ends lost 0 bases and 3 bases, in that order; junction bases with no gene match: 3.